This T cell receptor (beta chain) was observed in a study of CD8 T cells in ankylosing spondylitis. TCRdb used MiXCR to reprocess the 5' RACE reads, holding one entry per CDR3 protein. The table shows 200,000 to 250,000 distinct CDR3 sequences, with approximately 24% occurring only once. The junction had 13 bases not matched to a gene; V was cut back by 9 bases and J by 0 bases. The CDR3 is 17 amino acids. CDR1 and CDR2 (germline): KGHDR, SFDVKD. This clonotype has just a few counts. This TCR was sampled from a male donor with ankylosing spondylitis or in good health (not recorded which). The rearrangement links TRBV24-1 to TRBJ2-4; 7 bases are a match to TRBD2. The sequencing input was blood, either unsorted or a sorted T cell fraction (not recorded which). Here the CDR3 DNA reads TGTGCCACCTTGAGGCGGGAGAGGATATTAGCCAAAAACATTCAGTACTTC. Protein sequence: CATLRRERILAKNIQYF.